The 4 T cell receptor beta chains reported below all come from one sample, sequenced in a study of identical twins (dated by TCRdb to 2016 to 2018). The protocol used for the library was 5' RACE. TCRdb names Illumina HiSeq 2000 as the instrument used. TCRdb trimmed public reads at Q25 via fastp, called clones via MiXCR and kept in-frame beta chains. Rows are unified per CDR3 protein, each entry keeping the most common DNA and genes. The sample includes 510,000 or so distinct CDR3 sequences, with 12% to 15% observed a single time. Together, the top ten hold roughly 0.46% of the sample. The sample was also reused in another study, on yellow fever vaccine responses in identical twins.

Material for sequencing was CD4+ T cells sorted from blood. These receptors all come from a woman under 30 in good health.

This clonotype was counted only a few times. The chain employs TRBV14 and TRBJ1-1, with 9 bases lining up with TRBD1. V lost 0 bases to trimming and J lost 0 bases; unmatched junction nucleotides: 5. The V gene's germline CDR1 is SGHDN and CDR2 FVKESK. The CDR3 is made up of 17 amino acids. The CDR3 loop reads CASSQDYGDRVNTEAFF. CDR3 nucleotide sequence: TGTGCCAGCAGCCAAGATTACGGGGACAGGGTGAACACTGAAGCTTTCTTT.

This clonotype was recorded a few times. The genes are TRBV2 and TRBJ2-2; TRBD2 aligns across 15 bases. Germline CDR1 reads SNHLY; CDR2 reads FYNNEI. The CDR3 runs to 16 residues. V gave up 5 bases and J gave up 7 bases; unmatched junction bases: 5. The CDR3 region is CASSRTSGRAGGELFF. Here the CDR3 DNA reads TGTGCCAGCAGTAGGACTAGCGGGAGGGCCGGCGGGGAGCTGTTTTTT.

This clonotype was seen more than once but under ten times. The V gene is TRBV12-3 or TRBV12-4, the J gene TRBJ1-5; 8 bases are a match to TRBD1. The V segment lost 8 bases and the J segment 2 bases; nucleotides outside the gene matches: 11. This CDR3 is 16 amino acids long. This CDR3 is CASALQGVDGNQPQHF. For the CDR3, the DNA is TGTGCCAGCGCTTTACAGGGGGTTGATGGCAATCAGCCCCAGCATTTT.

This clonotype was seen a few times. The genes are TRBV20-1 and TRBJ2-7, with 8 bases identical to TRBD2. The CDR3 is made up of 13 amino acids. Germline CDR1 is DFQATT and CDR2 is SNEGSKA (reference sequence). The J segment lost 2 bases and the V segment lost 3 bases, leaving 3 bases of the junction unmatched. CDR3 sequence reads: CSARKAGAYEQYV. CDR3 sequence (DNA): TGCAGTGCTAGGAAAGCGGGGGCCTACGAGCAGTACGTC.